What follows is one T cell receptor beta chain and its context. The antigen remains unidentified. Assay used: immunoSEQ multiplex PCR; TCRdb lists only in-frame clones, some missing. Among 29,000 or so clones listed, over 80% were seen once. This record belongs to a study of monozygotic twins with cystic fibrosis. The CDR3 has 16 amino acids. Germline V lookup: CDR1 SGHVS, CDR2 FNYEAQ. Trimming cost V 5 bases and J 3 bases; bases outside gene matches: 8. Broader study findings: Nucleotide-identical clonotype sharing was significantly higher within monozygotic CF twin pairs than between unrelated CF individuals. Clonality was generally low (median roughly 0.0095), higher in the most severe patients.

J is TRBJ1-5 and V is TRBV7-6, with 9 bases lining up with TRBD1. The origin of this receptor is a girl aged 2-10 years with cystic fibrosis. Sequencing was performed on blood. CDR3 sequence reads: CASSPEQGANNQPQHF. The CDR3 region has the DNA TGTGCCAGCAGCCCCGAACAGGGGGCGAACAATCAGCCCCAGCATTTT.